The 27 T cell receptor beta chains listed next were all sequenced from one sample in a study of regulatory T cells in long-lasting Graves disease. CDR3 regions were amplified by Arm-PCR using iRepertoire HTBI primers to build TCR beta libraries. Using its own MiXCR run on the multiplex PCR reads, TCRdb lists one record per CDR3 protein. Here the sample spans 350,000 to 500,000 distinct CDR3 sequences, roughly 15% being singletons. Noted time point: newly diagnosed GD, antithyroid drugs for less than 3 months. From PBMCs, RNA was extracted and then used to make the TCR library. The data were also submitted as part of a second study, on T cells in Graves' hyperthyroidism and ophthalmopathy.

Sample: peripheral blood mononuclear cells (PBMCs), taken at new diagnosis, from a patient treated with antithyroid drugs. The receptors derive from a woman between 25 and 40 years old with Graves disease.

This clonotype was seen many times. The gene calls are TRBV11-2 and TRBJ1-1; TRBD1 is a possible D gene (6 bases). CDR1 and CDR2 (germline): SGHAT, FQNNGV. With 1 base removed from V and 4 bases from J, the gap between germline ends came to 16 bases. The CDR3 has 16 amino acids. The CDR3 is CASSLGGRGSVTEAFF. The CDR3 DNA is TGTGCCAGCAGCTTAGGCGGCAGGGGATCGGTCACTGAAGCTTTCTTT.

A few counts support this clonotype. The V gene is TRBV2, the J gene TRBJ1-4, with a weak D call TRBD1 (5 bases). The CDR3 spans 16 residues. Trimming shortened V by 0 bases and J by 7 bases, and 15 bases separated the two germline ends. The germline gives CDR1 SNHLY, CDR2 FYNNEI. Here the CDR3 reads CASSEASRGRVEKLFF. In DNA form, the CDR3 reads TGTGCCAGCAGTGAAGCAAGTAGGGGCAGAGTTGAAAAACTGTTTTTT.

This clonotype showed up many times. This sequence joins TRBV11-2 and TRBJ1-2; D remains unclear. The CDR3 consists of 13 residues. V was clipped by 3 bases and J by 8 bases, with 13 bases between them. Germline CDR1 reads SGHAT; CDR2 reads FQNNGV. The CDR3 region has the DNA TGTGCCAGCAGCTTTGAGATCGCCTACGGCTACACCTTC. As protein: CASSFEIAYGYTF.

At least ten counts were recorded for this clonotype. The junction and the germline gene differ at one end; a read error may be behind it. J is TRBJ2-7 and V is TRBV5-1, with D perhaps TRBD2 (6 bases). CDR3 length equals 14 residues. Germline V gene data show CDR1 as SGHRS and CDR2 as YFSETQ. CDR3 loop: CTSSFAGSGYEQYF. The CDR3, as DNA: TGCACCAGCAGCTTCGCGGGAAGTGGCTACGAGCAGTACTTC.

The rearrangement joins TRBV6-5 to TRBJ2-1; D remains ambiguous. Trimming removed 2 bases at V and 8 bases at J, with 13 bases between. This CDR3 has 14 amino acids. Germline lookup yields CDR1 MNHEY and CDR2 SVGAGI. CDR3 coding DNA: TGTGCCAGCAGTTACGGGCTCGGTCGGGATGAGCAGTTCTTC. Translated: CASSYGLGRDEQFF.

V is TRBV18 and J is TRBJ2-7; TRBD1 might be the D (6 bases). Trimming stripped 2 bases from V and 2 bases from J, with 10 bases between. This CDR3 is 14 amino acids long. Per germline, CDR1 KGHSH and CDR2 LQKENI. DNA for the CDR3: TGTGCCAGCTCACCAGGGGGCTTTACCTACGAGCAGTACTTC. Encoded protein: CASSPGGFTYEQYF.

The chain joins TRBV13 to TRBJ1-5, with a possible D match to TRBD1 (5 bases). Germline V CDR1 and CDR2: PRHDT, FYEKMQ (reference sequence). There are 13 residues in the CDR3. Trimming shortened V by 5 bases and J by 8 bases, and 13 bases separated the two germline ends. CDR3 coding DNA: TGTGCCAGCAGCGGAACGTGGGGGGAGCCCCAGCATTTT. Protein: CASSGTWGEPQHF.

This clonotype was counted many times. V usage is TRBV5-4 and J usage is TRBJ2-1; 8 bases line up with TRBD2. The V gene end was trimmed by 4 bases and the J gene end by 8 bases; junction bases not matched to a gene: 11. Germline CDR1 reads SGHNT; CDR2 reads YYREEE (reference sequence). The CDR3 is 15 amino acids. CDR3 sequence (DNA): TGTGCCAGCAGCCTAAGGACGGGAGGGGTCGATGAGCAGTTCTTC. This encodes CASSLRTGGVDEQFF. The variable domain in full, completed from reference TRBV5-4 and TRBJ2-1, reads ETGVTQSPTHLIKTRGQQVTLRCSSQSGHNTVSWYQQALGQGPQFIFQYYREEENGRGNFPPRFSGLQFPNYSSELNVNALELDDSALYLCASSLRTGGVDEQFFGPGTRLTVL.

The J gene is TRBJ1-5, the V gene TRBV18, with D tentatively TRBD1 (5 bases). The germline gives CDR1 KGHSH, CDR2 LQKENI. The CDR3 sequence is 14 residues long. V lost 3 bases to trimming and J lost 9 bases, with 15 bases between them. The CDR3 loop is CASSPPGNLPPQHF. In DNA, the CDR3 is TGTGCCAGCTCACCCCCAGGGAACCTTCCGCCCCAGCATTTT.

This clonotype was seen a few times. The CDR3 spells CASSLSTSDEQYF. CDR3 bases: TGTGCCAGCAGCTTGTCGACTAGCGACGAGCAGTACTTC. V is TRBV13 and J is TRBJ2-7; 8 bases map to TRBD2. The CDR3 length is 13 residues. Trimming cost V 3 bases and J 5 bases; bases outside gene matches: 3. Germline values: CDR1 PRHDT, CDR2 FYEKMQ (reference sequence). The entire variable domain, with the rest obtained from reference TRBV13 and TRBJ2-7, is as follows: AAGVIQSPRHLIKEKRETATLKCYPIPRHDTVYWYQQGPGQDPQFLISFYEKMQSDKGSIPDRFSAQQFSDYHSELNMSSLELGDSALYFCASSLSTSDEQYFGPGTRLTVT.

This clonotype was picked up many times. The chain has TRBV7-9 and TRBJ2-7; 15 bases align to TRBD2. Germline V gene sequence: CDR1 SEHNR, CDR2 FQNEAQ (reference sequence). This CDR3 comprises 18 residues. Germline trimming cut 4 bases from V and 2 bases from J; bases unmatched to any gene: 9. The DNA of the CDR3 is TGTGCCAGCAGCTCAGGACTAGCGGGAGGGCCGTCCCCCTACGAGCAGTACTTC. This sequence encodes CASSSGLAGGPSPYEQYF.

This clonotype showed up just a few times. V gene TRBV6-2 or TRBV6-3 combines with J gene TRBJ2-1, with 7 bases matching TRBD2. V was clipped by 2 bases and J by 6 bases; unmatched bases: 7. The V gene's germline CDR1 is MNHEY and CDR2 SVGEGT. The CDR3 extends over 15 amino acids. CDR3 loop: CASSYTAGDFNEQFF. The CDR3 nucleotides read TGTGCCAGCAGTTACACGGCGGGAGATTTCAATGAGCAGTTCTTC.

There are many counts of this clonotype. V gene TRBV7-9 combines with J gene TRBJ2-7; 9 bases fit TRBD2. The germline gives CDR1 SEHNR, CDR2 FQNEAQ (reference sequence). With V trimmed by 5 bases and J by 0 bases, 5 bases remained unmatched. CDR3 length: 15 residues. CDR3 bases: TGTGCCAGCAGCGATAGCGGGAGAAGCTCCTACGAGCAGTACTTC. Its protein is CASSDSGRSSYEQYF.

This clonotype was seen a few times. V usage is TRBV20-1 and J usage is TRBJ2-1; the D is unclear. Germline CDR1 DFQATT, CDR2 SNEGSKA (reference sequence). Trimming stripped 2 bases from V and 5 bases from J, with 10 bases between. There are 13 residues in the CDR3. CDR3 DNA sequence: TGCAGTGCTAGATTTGGCTATCACAATGAGCAGTTCTTC. Amino acid sequence: CSARFGYHNEQFF.

This clonotype has a count of ten or more. The chain carries TRBV6-5 and TRBJ2-7; D is possibly TRBD1 (5 bases). This CDR3 has 15 residues. V gave up 0 bases and J gave up 3 bases, with 12 bases separating them. In germline, CDR1 is MNHEY, CDR2 SVGAGI. The CDR3 region is CASSYSKGPHYEQYF. In DNA, the CDR3 is TGTGCCAGCAGTTACTCGAAGGGGCCCCACTACGAGCAGTACTTC.

The V and J genes are TRBV9 and TRBJ2-5, with TRBD1 matching 7 bases. The germline gives CDR1 SGDLS, CDR2 YYNGEE. The CDR3 contains 15 residues. V shed 5 bases and J 2 bases; nucleotides not matched to a gene: 9. CDR3 region: CASSEDRAAQETQYF. DNA of the CDR3: TGTGCCAGCAGTGAAGACAGGGCCGCACAAGAGACCCAGTACTTC.

This clonotype was seen many times. V is TRBV3-1 and J is TRBJ2-5; D not certain. The CDR3 is made up of 14 amino acids. V dropped 2 bases and J dropped 1 base, with 8 bases sitting between them. Germline CDR1 LGHDT, CDR2 YNNKEL (reference sequence). CDR3 in amino acids: CASSQLLGQETQYF. DNA for the CDR3: TGTGCCAGCAGCCAACTGCTAGGCCAAGAGACCCAGTACTTC.

J is TRBJ2-7 and V is TRBV7-9; 8 positions match TRBD2. CDR3 length: 16 amino acids. The V gene's germline CDR1 is SEHNR and CDR2 FQNEAQ (reference sequence). The V gene end was trimmed by 2 bases and the J gene end by 2 bases; junction bases not matched to a gene: 8. The CDR3 sequence: CASSLIDGGAAYEQYF. As DNA, the CDR3 is TGTGCCAGCAGCTTAATTGACGGGGGGGCGGCCTACGAGCAGTACTTC.

This clonotype was counted at least ten times. This chain links TRBV7-2 with TRBJ1-2; the match to TRBD1 covers 9 bases. With 6 bases clipped from V and 6 bases from J, the junction kept 14 bases outside the gene matches. The CDR3 length is 16 residues. CDR1 and CDR2 (germline): SGHTA, FQGNSA. The CDR3 DNA follows: TGTGCCAGCAGACCTCTGGGGACAGGGTCAGGGAATGGCTACACCTTC. Translating it yields CASRPLGTGSGNGYTF.

This clonotype was seen ten or more times. The V gene is TRBV6-5, the J gene TRBJ2-7, with D possibly being TRBD1 (5 bases). Trimming took 0 bases from V and 0 from J, leaving 9 bases between them. The CDR3 runs to 15 residues. CDR1 MNHEY and CDR2 SVGAGI come from the germline V gene. The CDR3 sequence is CASSYSRQYSYEQYF. CDR3 coding DNA: TGTGCCAGCAGTTACTCAAGACAGTACTCCTACGAGCAGTACTTC.

The gene calls are TRBV7-8 and TRBJ2-7, with D possibly being TRBD2 (6 bases). CDR3 size: 16 residues. Deletions cut 1 base from V and 3 bases from J, with 16 bases between. Germline V CDR1 and CDR2: SGHVS, FQNEAQ. Here the CDR3 reads CASSLGGGTPIYEQYF. The CDR3, as DNA: TGTGCCAGCAGCTTAGGGGGCGGGACTCCGATCTACGAGCAGTACTTC.

This clonotype has more than one count but fewer than ten. The chain uses TRBV24-1 and TRBJ2-2, with no clear D. There are 17 residues in the CDR3. Per germline, CDR1 KGHDR and CDR2 SFDVKD. V was trimmed by 3 bases and J by 4 bases, leaving 17 bases between them. In DNA form, the CDR3 reads TGTGCCACCAGTGATCCCCGAGACTGGTTATTCACCGGGGAGCTGTTTTTT. Amino acids: CATSDPRDWLFTGELFF.

This clonotype was recorded a few times. The chain is built from TRBV19 and TRBJ2-7; tentatively, D is TRBD2 (6 bases). Per the germline V gene, CDR1 is LNHDA and CDR2 is SQIVND (reference sequence). The CDR3 is 15 amino acids. The V end lost 2 bases, the J end lost 2 bases, and 13 bases lay between the germline ends. The CDR3 DNA follows: TGTGCCAGTAGTATAACAGCGGGTTCCCCCTACGAGCAGTACTTC. The encoded protein is CASSITAGSPYEQYF.

A few counts support this clonotype. CDR3 sequence reads: CAWSRGTGWTGELFF. Here the CDR3 DNA reads TGTGCCTGGAGTAGAGGGACAGGGTGGACCGGGGAGCTGTTTTTT. V is TRBV30 and J is TRBJ2-2; 9 positions match TRBD1. Germline V gene lookup returns CDR1 GTSNPN and CDR2 SVGIG (reference sequence). Trimming took 2 bases from V and 5 from J; bases not matched to a gene: 6. The CDR3 runs 15 residues.

This clonotype was seen at least ten times. This chain's CDR3 is CASSLPGVRLADTQYF. CDR3 sequence (DNA): TGTGCCAGCAGCTTACCGGGCGTCCGTCTGGCAGATACGCAGTATTTT. The rearrangement joins TRBV7-8 to TRBJ2-3; the D is unclear. The CDR3 has 16 residues. Germline CDR1 SGHVS, CDR2 FQNEAQ. V was pared by 2 bases and J by 4 bases, with 16 bases between. Full variable domain (remainder filled in from reference TRBV7-8 and TRBJ2-3): GAGVSQSPRYKVAKRGQDVALRCDPISGHVSLFWYQQALGQGPEFLTYFQNEAQLDKSGLPSDRFFAERPEGSVSTLKIQRTQQEDSAVYLCASSLPGVRLADTQYFGPGTRLTVL.

J is TRBJ1-2 and V is TRBV6-1; D is perhaps TRBD1 (5 bases). The CDR3 is 14 amino acids. The V gene lost 6 bases and the J gene lost 5 bases, with 16 bases spanning the gap. The germline gives CDR1 MNHNS, CDR2 SASEGT. CDR3 bases: TGTGCCAGCAGAGTGACAGAAAGTATTTATGGCTACACCTTC. As protein: CASRVTESIYGYTF.

Many counts were recorded for this clonotype. The chain links TRBV28 to TRBJ2-7, with 9 bases lining up with TRBD2. CDR1 MDHEN and CDR2 SYDVKM come from the germline V gene. The J segment lost 7 bases and the V segment lost 6 bases, leaving 10 bases of the junction unmatched. CDR3 length equals 14 residues. CDR3 coding DNA: TGTGCCAGCAGCCTAGCGGGAAGTACGCGAGAGCAGTACTTC. It specifies CASSLAGSTREQYF.